The 17 T cell receptor beta chains below all came from one sample that was sequenced in a study of T cell responses to AZD1222 COVID-19 vaccine. Generated by immunoSEQ multiplex PCR, the TCRdb table keeps only in-frame clones and is missing some. The sample holds over 100,000 clones; approximately 91% are singletons and the top ten take 2.4%. The specimen comprised peripheral blood, sampled on day 0 of AZD1222 vaccination. The receptors here all came from an adult in good health.

The rearrangement uses TRBV27 and TRBJ2-3; possibly TRBD2 for D (6 bases). The V gene lost 7 bases and the J gene lost 0 bases, with 11 bases spanning the gap. Per the germline V gene, CDR1 is MNHEY and CDR2 is SMNVEV (reference sequence). The CDR3 extends over 14 amino acids. Here the CDR3 DNA reads TGTGCCAGCACGCGGGGAGATAGCACAGATACGCAGTATTTT. Amino acid sequence: CASTRGDSTDTQYF.

This chain connects TRBV18 to TRBJ1-3; D unclear. Trimming pared 3 bases from V and 4 bases from J, leaving 4 bases between. Germline V CDR1 and CDR2: KGHSH, LQKENI. CDR3 length: 12 amino acids. The CDR3 is CASSPLGNTIYF. The CDR3 DNA reads TGTGCCAGCTCACCCCTGGGAAACACCATATATTTT.

The gene calls are TRBV29-1 and TRBJ1-2; D unresolved. The CDR3 contains 12 residues. Germline V gene sequence: CDR1 SQVTM, CDR2 ANQGSEA. V was shortened by 6 bases and J by 2 bases, with 10 bases between the two germline ends. The CDR3 DNA reads as TGCAGCGTCCCGGGTGGGAACTATGGCTACACCTTC. Translated: CSVPGGNYGYTF.

The rearrangement uses TRBV5-4 and TRBJ2-2, with D unresolved. Trimming stripped 0 bases from V and 1 base from J, with 4 bases between. This CDR3 has 14 amino acids. Germline V lookup: CDR1 SGHNT, CDR2 YYREEE (reference sequence). CDR3 DNA: TGTGCCAGCAGCTTGGAGTTGAACACCGGGGAGCTGTTTTTT. Amino acid sequence: CASSLELNTGELFF.

The chain is built from TRBV9 and TRBJ2-5; TRBD2 matches at 8 bases. The V gene end was trimmed by 1 base and the J gene end by 1 base; junction bases not matched to a gene: 12. This CDR3 comprises 18 residues. From germline, CDR1 is SGDLS and CDR2 YYNGEE. The CDR3 is CASSVRGATSASQETQYF. The CDR3 DNA reads TGTGCCAGCAGCGTAAGGGGGGCGACTAGCGCCAGCCAAGAGACCCAGTACTTC.

The rearrangement links TRBV11-2 to TRBJ2-3; D is undetermined. Trimming took off 2 bases at V and 7 bases at J, with 4 bases between the two ends. Germline lookup yields CDR1 SGHAT and CDR2 FQNNGV. The CDR3 has 11 residues. The CDR3 bases are TGTGCCAGCAGCTTAACTAATACGCAGTATTTT. Its translation: CASSLTNTQYF.

The V gene is TRBV29-1, the J gene TRBJ1-1; D unresolved. CDR1 and CDR2 from the germline V gene are SQVTM and ANQGSEA. The V end lost 4 bases, the J end lost 4 bases, and 19 bases lay between the germline ends. CDR3 length: 15 residues. Here the CDR3 reads CSVVARAPTGTEAFF. The CDR3 DNA is TGCAGCGTTGTAGCGAGGGCGCCCACGGGCACTGAAGCTTTCTTT.

The chain joins TRBV6-5 to TRBJ1-3; D unclear. V lost 5 bases to trimming and J lost 10 bases, with 15 bases between them. Germline loops: CDR1 MNHEY, CDR2 SVGAGI. This CDR3 is built from 13 residues. DNA for the CDR3: TGTGCCAGCAGTCTCATTGAAACCCAGACCATATATTTT. It encodes CASSLIETQTIYF.

On this clone: Other DNA sequences in the sample encode the same CDR3. The chain combines TRBV19 with TRBJ1-4, with TRBD1 as a possible D gene (6 bases). The V end lost 1 base, the J end lost 5 bases, and 8 bases lay between the germline ends. The CDR3 contains 14 residues. CDR1 is LNHDA and CDR2 is SQIVND in the germline V gene (reference sequence). In DNA form, the CDR3 reads TGTGCCAGTAGTATAGTAGGGGGGAATGAAAAACTGTTTTTT. Protein product: CASSIVGGNEKLFF.

The gene calls are TRBV7-3 and TRBJ2-2; D possibly corresponds to TRBD2 (6 bases). V lost 6 bases, J lost 4 bases, and 15 bases lay in between. The CDR3 is made up of 15 amino acids. CDR1 SGHTA and CDR2 FQGTGA come from the germline V gene. Here the CDR3 DNA reads TGTGCCAGCAGGCGGGATTCTATTAGCACCGGGGAGCTGTTTTTT. It translates to CASRRDSISTGELFF.

This clone was detected a few times. The rearrangement uses TRBV3-1 (or the pseudogene TRBV3-2) and TRBJ2-1; no clear D gene. V was shortened by 4 bases and J by 2 bases, with 12 bases between the two germline ends. This CDR3 has 15 residues. Germline V gives CDR1 LGHDT, CDR2 YNNKEL (reference sequence). Written as DNA, the CDR3 is TGTGCCAGCAGCCCCTTGACGGCTACCTACAATGAGCAGTTCTTC. This sequence encodes CASSPLTATYNEQFF.

CDR3 residues: CASSLRGQETQYF. CDR3 nucleotide sequence: TGTGCCAGCAGCCTTAGAGGACAAGAGACCCAGTACTTC. The chain recombines TRBV3-1 (or the pseudogene TRBV3-2) with TRBJ2-5; D is unclear. V dropped 4 bases and J dropped 2 bases, with 8 bases sitting between them. The germline V gene has CDR1 LGHDT and CDR2 YNNKEL (reference sequence). The CDR3 contains 13 residues.

The chain is built from TRBV5-1 and TRBJ1-1; weak D call: TRBD1 (5 bases). Germline-derived CDR1 and CDR2 are SGHRS and YFSETQ. The CDR3 extends over 16 amino acids. The V and J ends lost 4 bases and 5 bases respectively, with 21 bases between them. CDR3 protein: CASSPPSGGLGTEAFF. CDR3 coding DNA: TGCGCCAGCAGCCCACCCTCGGGGGGATTGGGGACTGAAGCTTTCTTT.

The CDR3 DNA is TGCGCCAGCAGCCTCGTAGGTAGCGGGAACAATGAGCAGTTCTTC. Translation gives CASSLVGSGNNEQFF. V and J are TRBV5-1 and TRBJ2-1, with TRBD2 matching 8 bases. The CDR3 consists of 15 residues. Germline lookup yields CDR1 SGHRS and CDR2 YFSETQ. The V gene end was trimmed by 4 bases and the J gene end by 5 bases; junction bases not matched to a gene: 8.

The rearrangement links TRBV7-3 to TRBJ2-1; 10 bases are a match to TRBD1. In germline, CDR1 is SGHTA, CDR2 FQGTGA. Losses at the gene ends were 1 base for V and 8 bases for J; bases not matched to a gene: 5. The CDR3 runs to 15 residues. The CDR3 protein is CASSLSRDRGHEQFF. The CDR3 nucleotides read TGTGCCAGCAGCTTAAGTAGGGACAGGGGCCATGAGCAGTTCTTC.

V is TRBV15 and J is TRBJ2-4, with TRBD1 matching 11 bases. J gave up 0 bases and V 2 bases, and 3 bases lay outside the gene matches. The CDR3 consists of 17 residues. Per the germline V gene, CDR1 is LNHNV and CDR2 is YYDKDF (reference sequence). CDR3 loop: CATSRPGQGVAKNIQYF. DNA for the CDR3: TGTGCCACCAGCAGACCGGGACAGGGGGTAGCCAAAAACATTCAGTACTTC.

The CDR3 nucleotides read TGCAGCGCCGACAATGAGCAGTTCTTC. Its translation: CSADNEQFF. The chain couples TRBV29-1 to TRBJ2-1, with D hard to call. The CDR3 is made up of 9 amino acids. Per the germline V gene, CDR1 is SQVTM and CDR2 is ANQGSEA. V was pared by 7 bases and J by 5 bases, with 3 bases between.